The 29 T cell receptor beta chains presented below share a single source sample, sequenced in a study of regulatory T cells in long-lasting Graves disease. Indicated time point: newly diagnosed GD, antithyroid drugs for less than 3 months. The TCR library was prepared using RNA isolated from PBMCs. The TCR beta library used iRepertoire HTBI primers with Arm-PCR amplification of CDR3. Each CDR3 protein is one row after TCRdb ran MiXCR on the multiplex PCR reads. This sample has 350,000 to 500,000 distinct CDR3 sequences, with less than 15% found just once. A further study also used this sample, focusing on T cells in Graves' hyperthyroidism and ophthalmopathy.

The sample was peripheral blood mononuclear cells (PBMCs), taken at new diagnosis, from a patient treated with antithyroid drugs. The receptors shown here come from a woman between 50 and 59 years old with Graves disease.

DNA of the CDR3: TGCGCCAGAACTGAGGATAATGGGGAGCTGTTTTTT. It is translated as CARTEDNGELFF. The V gene is TRBV10-1, the J gene TRBJ2-2; no definite D call. Looked up from germline, CDR1 is WNHNN and CDR2 is SYGVQD (reference sequence). The CDR3 extends over 12 amino acids. The germline V and J ends were trimmed by 9 bases and 8 bases, with 13 bases remaining between them.

This clonotype was seen a few times. The genes are TRBV3-1 and TRBJ2-5; D ambiguous. The V gene's germline CDR1 is LGHDT and CDR2 YNNKEL (reference sequence). Trimming took 6 bases from V and 0 from J, leaving 8 bases between them. CDR3 length: 13 residues. The CDR3 DNA follows: TGTGCCAGCAGTCTACTGAACCAAGAGACCCAGTACTTC. The encoded protein is CASSLLNQETQYF.

This clonotype was seen a few times. The chain has TRBV5-1 and TRBJ2-7, with no clear D. V lost 4 bases and J 2 bases, leaving 19 bases between the germline ends. The CDR3 is 16 amino acids. CDR1 and CDR2 (germline): SGHRS, YFSETQ. CDR3 in DNA: TGCGCCAGCAGCCCAGCACTAAATCCTTCTCCCTACGAGCAGTACTTC. It is translated as CASSPALNPSPYEQYF.

This clonotype appeared a few times. The gene calls are TRBV7-9 and TRBJ1-4; 8 nucleotides line up with TRBD1. Germline assignment: CDR1 SEHNR and CDR2 FQNEAQ (reference sequence). V was pared by 4 bases and J by 0 bases, with 10 bases of the junction left unmatched. This CDR3 spans 18 amino acids. CDR3 residues: CASSSWPDRVPTNEKLFF. CDR3 nucleotide sequence: TGTGCCAGCAGCTCGTGGCCGGACAGGGTCCCAACTAATGAAAAACTGTTTTTT.

This clonotype was picked up many times. This rearrangement joins TRBV29-1 to TRBJ2-7, with D maybe TRBD1 (6 bases). Germline-derived CDR1 and CDR2 are SQVTM and ANQGSEA. V was shortened by 7 bases and J by 6 bases, with 16 bases between the two germline ends. CDR3 length: 12 amino acids. The CDR3 bases are TGCAGCGCCGGACAGTTCGAAGGCGAGCAGTACTTC. Amino acid sequence: CSAGQFEGEQYF.

In its sample, this clonotype was seen many times. The chain links TRBV12-3 or TRBV12-4 to TRBJ1-2; TRBD1 might be the D (6 bases). The CDR3 has 15 residues. V lost 2 bases and J 8 bases, leaving 18 bases between the germline ends. CDR3 nucleotide sequence: TGTGCCAGCAGTTTATCGAGGGGGAATACGGACGGCTACACCTTC. This gives the protein CASSLSRGNTDGYTF.

This clonotype has a count of ten or more. The chain uses TRBV29-1 and TRBJ1-1; 9 bases agree with TRBD1. V shed 2 bases and J 6 bases; nucleotides not matched to a gene: 7. This CDR3 has 14 amino acids. From germline, CDR1 is SQVTM and CDR2 ANQGSEA. The CDR3 is CSVEHSTGGSEAFF. The CDR3 DNA sequence: TGCAGCGTTGAACACTCTACAGGGGGCTCTGAAGCTTTCTTT. The whole variable domain, filled in from reference TRBV29-1 and TRBJ1-1, reads SAVISQKPSRDICQRGTSLTIQCQVDSQVTMMFWYRQQPGQSLTLIATANQGSEATYESGFVIDKFPISRPNLTFSTLTVSNMSPEDSSIYLCSVEHSTGGSEAFFGQGTRLTVV.

This clonotype was recorded at least ten times. The V gene is TRBV6-2 or TRBV6-3, the J gene TRBJ2-1; D call uncertain. Trimming took 5 bases from V and 5 from J, leaving 16 bases between them. The germline V gene encodes CDR1 MNHEY and CDR2 SVGEGT. The CDR3 loop spans 15 amino acids. As DNA, the CDR3 is TGTGCCAGCAGTAACTTGCGTCTACCCGACAATGAGCAGTTCTTC. It yields the protein CASSNLRLPDNEQFF.

The genes are TRBV25-1 and TRBJ1-5; D not certain. V lost 3 bases to trimming and J lost 4 bases, with 10 bases between them. CDR3 length equals 14 residues. Per germline, CDR1 MGHDK and CDR2 SYGVNS. CDR3 loop: CASSENRQNQPQHF. The CDR3 DNA reads TGTGCCAGCAGTGAGAATCGGCAGAATCAGCCCCAGCATTTT.

The V gene is TRBV24-1, the J gene TRBJ2-2, with 7 bases that match TRBD2. In germline, CDR1 is KGHDR, CDR2 SFDVKD. The trim removed 3 bases at V and 4 bases at J, leaving 4 bases unmatched. The CDR3 is 15 residues long. CDR3 residues: CATSDGGSGTGELFF. The CDR3 DNA reads TGTGCCACCAGTGATGGCGGGAGTGGCACCGGGGAGCTGTTTTTT.

This clonotype was seen many times. V is TRBV12-3 or TRBV12-4 and J is TRBJ1-1; tentative D call: TRBD1 (5 bases). The CDR3 is made up of 14 amino acids. V gave up 3 bases and J gave up 2 bases, with 10 bases separating them. The CDR3 DNA sequence: TGTGCCAGCAGTTTCAGCGGGGCAAACACTGAAGCTTTCTTT. Translation gives CASSFSGANTEAFF.

Concerning this clonotype itself: The junction differs from germline at one of its ends, possibly a read error. The DNA of the CDR3 is TGTGCCAGCAGACCGGACAGGGTTTTTGAAAGACTGTTTTTT. Amino acids: CASRPDRVFERLFF. This sequence joins TRBV7-2 and TRBJ1-4; TRBD1 agrees at 8 bases. The CDR3 is made up of 14 amino acids. CDR1 and CDR2 from the germline V gene are SGHTA and FQGNSA.

This chain links TRBV6-1 with TRBJ2-7, with 8 nucleotides matching TRBD2. Germline assignment: CDR1 MNHNS and CDR2 SASEGT. The CDR3 is 15 amino acids. The ends lost 4 bases at V and 0 bases at J; junction bases unmatched: 5. The CDR3 DNA is TGTGCCAGCAGTGGCCAGCGGGAGTACTCCTACGAGCAGTACTTC. This gives the protein CASSGQREYSYEQYF.

There are many counts of this clonotype. The rearrangement links TRBV28 to TRBJ2-3, with 7 bases that match TRBD2. The ends lost 11 bases at V and 2 bases at J; junction bases unmatched: 10. The CDR3 is 14 residues long. Germline V gene lookup returns CDR1 MDHEN and CDR2 SYDVKM. CDR3 nucleotide sequence: TGTGCCGGCTCGGTGGCGGGGGTCACAGATACGCAGTATTTT. Protein product: CAGSVAGVTDTQYF.

This clonotype was picked up many times. The rearrangement uses TRBV3-1 and TRBJ2-5; D may be TRBD2 (5 bases). The length of the CDR3 is 16 residues. Per germline, CDR1 LGHDT and CDR2 YNNKEL (reference sequence). V was pared by 1 base and J by 2 bases, with 14 bases between. The CDR3 sequence is CASSQVTKGEQETQYF. The CDR3 nucleotides are TGTGCCAGCAGCCAAGTGACTAAGGGAGAACAAGAGACCCAGTACTTC.

This clonotype was seen only a few times. This chain's CDR3 is CASRGEGWREQYF. The CDR3 DNA reads as TGTGCCAGCAGGGGGGAGGGGTGGCGCGAGCAGTACTTC. The chain joins TRBV28 to TRBJ2-7, with TRBD2 identical over 7 bases. The germline CDR1 and CDR2 sequences are MDHEN and SYDVKM. CDR3 length equals 13 residues. The ends lost 6 bases at V and 6 bases at J; junction bases unmatched: 8.

J is TRBJ1-1 and V is TRBV7-9; 7 nucleotides match TRBD1. Germline values: CDR1 SEHNR, CDR2 FQNEAQ (reference sequence). Trimming took 5 bases from V and 3 from J; bases not matched to a gene: 12. The CDR3 covers 16 residues. The CDR3 DNA is TGTGCCAGCAGCCCGCGGGACAGTGGGCGGGACACTGAAGCTTTCTTT. Protein: CASSPRDSGRDTEAFF. Drawing the rest from reference TRBV7-9 and TRBJ1-1, the complete variable domain is DTGVSQNPRHKITKRGQNVTFRCDPISEHNRLYWYRQTLGQGPEFLTYFQNEAQLEKSRLLSDRFSAERPKGSFSTLEIQRTEQGDSAMYLCASSPRDSGRDTEAFFGQGTRLTVV.

In this sample, this clonotype turned up many times. V and J are TRBV5-5 and TRBJ1-1; 9 bases fit TRBD1. CDR1 is SGHKS, CDR2 YYEKEE, per germline (reference sequence). CDR3 size: 16 residues. V trimming: 4 bases; J trimming: 6 bases; junction bases outside the gene matches: 13. Here the CDR3 reads CASSPGTGSLLAEAFF. The CDR3 DNA sequence: TGTGCCAGCAGCCCCGGGACAGGGTCTCTCCTCGCTGAAGCTTTCTTT.

This clonotype was seen at least ten times. V is TRBV3-1 and J is TRBJ2-7; 9 bases align to TRBD2. The CDR3 covers 15 residues. Trimming cost V 3 bases and J 1 base; bases outside gene matches: 4. The germline CDR1 and CDR2 sequences are LGHDT and YNNKEL (reference sequence). CDR3 nucleotides: TGTGCCAGCAGCCATTCTAGCGGGATTTCCTACGAGCAGTACTTC. Translation: CASSHSSGISYEQYF.

This clonotype was picked up many times. The gene calls are TRBV12-3 or TRBV12-4 and TRBJ1-5; 11 bases fit TRBD1. The V gene end was trimmed by 3 bases and the J gene end by 5 bases; junction bases not matched to a gene: 12. CDR3 length: 18 amino acids. The CDR3 region is CASSFGDRGIWVDQPQHF. CDR3 nucleotide sequence: TGTGCCAGCAGTTTTGGGGACAGGGGGATATGGGTGGATCAGCCCCAGCATTTT.

At least ten counts were recorded for this clonotype. The chain recombines TRBV2 with TRBJ2-4; 8 bases align to TRBD1. The V and J ends lost 5 bases and 1 base, in that order; junction bases with no gene match: 4. Per germline, CDR1 SNHLY and CDR2 FYNNEI. The CDR3 totals 15 residues. CDR3 loop: CASSTQGGAKNIQYF. CDR3 sequence (DNA): TGTGCCAGCAGTACACAGGGGGGCGCCAAAAACATTCAGTACTTC. Variable domain in full (rest from reference TRBV2 and TRBJ2-4): EPEVTQTPSHQVTQMGQEVILRCVPISNHLYFYWYRQILGQKVEFLVSFYNNEISEKSEIFDDQFSVERPDGSNFTLKIRSTKLEDSAMYFCASSTQGGAKNIQYFGAGTRLSVL.

This clonotype was seen only a few times. The chain recombines TRBV6-1 with TRBJ2-1, with 7 positions matching TRBD1. With 6 bases clipped from V and 4 bases from J, the junction kept 9 bases outside the gene matches. The CDR3 consists of 15 residues. The V gene's germline CDR1 is MNHNS and CDR2 SASEGT. CDR3 sequence reads: CASSLGQAAYNEQFF. CDR3 sequence (DNA): TGTGCCAGCAGCCTAGGACAGGCGGCTTACAATGAGCAGTTCTTC.

This clonotype appeared a few times. The gene calls are TRBV27 and TRBJ1-2; 7 bases fit TRBD1. Germline CDR1 reads MNHEY; CDR2 reads SMNVEV (reference sequence). The CDR3 is 15 amino acids. Trimming took 10 bases from V and 2 from J; bases not matched to a gene: 13. CDR3 in amino acids: CATGYIHRGNYGYTF. DNA for the CDR3: TGTGCCACCGGATACATACACAGGGGAAACTATGGCTACACCTTC.

This clonotype was detected many times. V gene TRBV2 combines with J gene TRBJ2-7; 9 bases align to TRBD2. The CDR3 totals 19 residues. Germline values: CDR1 SNHLY, CDR2 FYNNEI. The V gene end was trimmed by 6 bases and the J gene end by 0 bases; junction bases not matched to a gene: 18. DNA for the CDR3: TGTGCCAGCAGAATCCACGAGGGGCTAGCGGGAATGATCTCCTACGAGCAGTACTTC. Translated: CASRIHEGLAGMISYEQYF.

This clonotype was detected a few times. The V gene is TRBV19, the J gene TRBJ2-1; D remains ambiguous. V dropped 7 bases and J dropped 5 bases, with 9 bases sitting between them. The CDR3 consists of 12 residues. The germline V gene has CDR1 LNHDA and CDR2 SQIVND (reference sequence). The CDR3 coding sequence is TGTGCCAGTACAGCGTCCCACAATGAGCAGTTCTTC. Amino acids: CASTASHNEQFF. Based on the CDR3 plus reference TRBV19 and TRBJ2-1, the full variable domain is DGGITQSPKYLFRKEGQNVTLSCEQNLNHDAMYWYRQDPGQGLRLIYYSQIVNDFQKGDIAEGYSVSREKKESFPLTVTSAQKNPTAFYLCASTASHNEQFFGPGTRLTVL.

In this sample, this clonotype turned up a few times. The CDR3 nucleotides read TGTGCCAGCAGTTTACCTCCCAGGGCAGACGGGAGGGCCTCCTACGAGCAGTACTTC. Translating gives CASSLPPRADGRASYEQYF. The V call is TRBV27, the J call TRBJ2-7; TRBD2 agrees at 8 bases. The V gene end was trimmed by 2 bases and the J gene end by 0 bases; junction bases not matched to a gene: 15. Germline CDR1 and CDR2: MNHEY and SMNVEV (reference sequence). CDR3 size: 19 residues.

The rearrangement uses TRBV20-1 and TRBJ1-5; D unclear. Germline V lookup: CDR1 DFQATT, CDR2 SNEGSKA (reference sequence). V was trimmed by 3 bases and J by 0 bases, leaving 12 bases between them. CDR3 length equals 15 residues. The CDR3 DNA reads TGCAGTGCTAGTTTCAGCGAATATAGCAATCAGCCCCAGCATTTT. Residues: CSASFSEYSNQPQHF.

This clonotype was picked up many times. This rearrangement joins TRBV2 to TRBJ2-3, with 7 bases fitting TRBD2. This CDR3 is built from 15 residues. V lost 2 bases, J lost 4 bases, and 6 bases stayed unmatched. Germline values: CDR1 SNHLY, CDR2 FYNNEI. CDR3 residues: CASSEWSGAADTQYF. The CDR3 DNA follows: TGTGCCAGCAGTGAATGGAGCGGGGCGGCAGATACGCAGTATTTT.

There are many counts of this clonotype. The genes are TRBV10-3 and TRBJ2-1; 9 bases fit TRBD2. V gave up 3 bases and J gave up 9 bases; unmatched junction bases: 12. This CDR3 is 16 amino acids long. CDR1 and CDR2 (germline): ENHRY, SYGVKD. In DNA, the CDR3 is TGTGCCATCAGTGACGGGGCGGGAGGGTGGTCTGGTGAGCAGTTCTTC. This codes for CAISDGAGGWSGEQFF.